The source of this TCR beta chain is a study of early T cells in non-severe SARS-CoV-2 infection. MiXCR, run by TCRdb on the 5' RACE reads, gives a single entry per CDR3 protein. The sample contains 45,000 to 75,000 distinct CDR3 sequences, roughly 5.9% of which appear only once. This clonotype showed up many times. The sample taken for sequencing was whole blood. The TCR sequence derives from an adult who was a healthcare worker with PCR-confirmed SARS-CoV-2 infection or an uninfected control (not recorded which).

In DNA, the CDR3 is TGTGCCAGCAGTTACTCGCTATCTAGCAATCAGCCCCAGCATTTT. It specifies CASSYSLSSNQPQHF. V usage is TRBV6-5 and J usage is TRBJ1-5; no definite D call. V lost 0 bases and J 0 bases, leaving 6 bases between the germline ends. The germline V gene has CDR1 MNHEY and CDR2 SVGAGI. The CDR3 spans 15 residues.